The clone carrying this TCR beta chain was seen at least ten times. As yet, its antigen is unknown. This sample stems from a study of identical twins. Study results and caveats: Fewer insertions characterized abundant cord blood beta clonotypes, whereas memory repertoires showed none.

The CDR3 runs 14 residues. From germline, CDR1 is MNHEY and CDR2 SVGEGT. V was shortened by 4 bases and J by 6 bases, with 12 bases between the two germline ends. Template switching introduced a universal primer site, and the cDNA bore unique molecular identifiers. Each CDR3 protein gets one entry after TCRdb re-called the 5' RACE reads with MiXCR. The table records about 250,000 distinct CDR3 sequences, approximately 8.3% of them present only once. This same sample was also part of a study on yellow fever vaccine responses in identical twins.

This chain joins TRBV6-2 or TRBV6-3 and TRBJ2-2; D gene uncertain. The sequenced sample consisted of CD8+ T cells sorted from blood. The sequence came from a woman under 30 in good health. The CDR3 spells CASSSSERPGELFF. The CDR3 coding sequence is TGTGCCAGCAGTTCTTCCGAGCGTCCCGGGGAGCTGTTTTTT.